This TCR beta chain was obtained from a study of blood T cell repertoires in COVID-19. Libraries were prepared by immunoSEQ multiplex PCR; TCRdb keeps only in-frame clonotypes and omits some of them. The profile shows 180,000 or so clones, over 80% of them singletons. Germline CDR1 reads SGHVS; CDR2 reads FQNEAQ. The ends lost 2 bases at V and 6 bases at J; junction bases unmatched: 6. This CDR3 contains 14 residues. The sequencing input was PBMCs or T cells enriched from blood (not recorded which). This receptor was identified in a woman aged 55-69 years who had recovered from COVID-19. V gene TRBV7-8 combines with J gene TRBJ2-7; 8 bases are shared with TRBD1. The CDR3 spells CASSLWTGWREQYF. The CDR3, as DNA: TGTGCCAGCAGCTTATGGACAGGGTGGCGCGAGCAGTACTTC.